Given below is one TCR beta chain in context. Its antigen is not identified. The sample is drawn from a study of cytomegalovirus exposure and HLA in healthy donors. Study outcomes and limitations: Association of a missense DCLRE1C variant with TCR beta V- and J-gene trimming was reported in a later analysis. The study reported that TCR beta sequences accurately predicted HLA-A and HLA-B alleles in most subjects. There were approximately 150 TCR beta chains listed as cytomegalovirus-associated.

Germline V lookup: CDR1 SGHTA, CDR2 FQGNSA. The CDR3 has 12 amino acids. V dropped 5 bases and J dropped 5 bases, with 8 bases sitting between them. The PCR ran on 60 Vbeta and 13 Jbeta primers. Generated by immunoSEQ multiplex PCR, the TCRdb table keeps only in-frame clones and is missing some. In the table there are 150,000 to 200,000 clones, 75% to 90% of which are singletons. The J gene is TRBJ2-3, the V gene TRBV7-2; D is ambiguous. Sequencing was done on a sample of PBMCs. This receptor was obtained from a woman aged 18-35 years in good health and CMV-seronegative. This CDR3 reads CASSPRRDTQYF. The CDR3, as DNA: TGTGCCAGCAGCCCCCGGAGAGATACGCAGTATTTT. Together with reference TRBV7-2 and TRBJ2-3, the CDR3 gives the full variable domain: GAGVSQSPSNKVTEKGKDVELRCDPISGHTALYWYRQSLGQGLEFLIYFQGNSAPDKSGLPSDRFSAERTGGSVSTLTIQRTQQEDSAVYLCASSPRRDTQYFGPGTRLTVL.